This TCR beta chain appears in the sequencing data of a study of beta chain features in type 1 diabetes listed by TCRdb under 2018. With respect to the entire study: No differences in mean age, gender distribution, total cell number or subset yield were found between patients and healthy donors. Across all samples, about 110 million sorted cells were examined, and cell number per subset correlated strongly with RNA yield. The study compared the TCRB repertoires of sorted circulating CD4+ T cell subsets in recently diagnosed type 1 diabetes patients with those in matched healthy donors. Regulatory and stem cell-like memory subsets were isolated from only 8 patients and about eight healthy donors, whereas naive and central memory subsets came from all 28 donors. What the authors observed across the whole study: HLA sub-analyses involved small numbers of individuals, so any influence of HLA type on TCRB rearrangement remained unresolved. A moderate but significant shortening of TCRB CDR3 length was observed in type 1 diabetes patients in all four CD4+ subsets. PCR might favor shorter templates, but patient and control samples were amplified and corrected together, so any skew would affect both groups equally. Because cDNA was sequenced instead of genomic DNA, activated cells with high expression could be over-represented, although the groups did not differ in activation or CD3 levels. Naive, central memory and regulatory TCRB repertoires appeared more similar among patients than among healthy donors. At VDJ recombination sites, type 1 diabetes patients had fewer insertions and more deleted nucleotides, which implies abnormalities in thymic rearrangement.

There are a few counts of this clone. Its recognized antigen is unknown. Base qualities are not recorded, but no much larger clone differs from it by a single base. A single peripheral blood draw of approximately 100 mL on average was collected from each donor into heparinised tubes. Naive, central memory, regulatory and stem cell-like memory CD4+ T cells were sorted on a BD FACSAria II using a panel including CD45RO, CCR7, CD25, CD127, CD95 and CD27. Purity was above 95% for every sorted population. PBMCs were isolated right away by Lymphoprep density gradient centrifugation and were stained directly, without culture. Samples were stained and sorted in pairs, with one healthy donor and one patient per experiment, so that batch effects were minimized. The entire amount of isolated RNA was reverse transcribed using the High Capacity cDNA Reverse Transcription Kit, so the sequenced TCRB transcripts were expressed ones. Survey-depth immunoSEQ sequencing was performed on stem cell-like memory T cell samples, with an average of approximately 1 million total reads per sample. Sorted cells were lysed in RLT buffer, and RNA was extracted using DNase-treated RNeasy Micro or Mini kits according to cell number. Each cell subset was processed on its own to prevent cross-contamination, while patient and healthy donor samples were processed together. The immunoSEQ multiplex PCR was used to amplify TCRB sequences from cDNA, generating 87-bp fragments that spanned the CDR3 region. Sequencing of the amplicons was done on the Illumina HiSeq platform. The paper's data handling went like this. PCR bias was corrected computationally using synthetic template baselines, and reads within Hamming distance 2 were collapsed, with unmergeable singletons discarded. Reads were aligned against IMGT so that V, D and J genes, CDR3 length and insertions or deletions at six rearrangement sites could be assigned. Clonotype counts were normalized to sorted cell number within each subset before computing true diversity and Gini coefficients with the tcR R package. The overlap coefficient, calculated on TCRB nucleotide sequences, was used to quantify repertoire sharing. TCRdb took this table from immuneACCESS and kept in-frame rearrangements with V and J called. Such tables lack part of the clones; where checked against another copy, unresolved V genes explain under half of the gap, and the rest is unexplained. V, J and clone size were drawn from that table, and D and trimming were deduced from the DNA. This sample gives 15,000 to 19,000 clones in total; approximately 40% of them show up just once. 0.4% to 0.6% of the sample comes from the top ten.

V and J lose 6 bases and 0 bases, and a span of 9 bases separates them. Including the terminal cysteine and phenylalanine, the CDR3 comprises 13 residues. This entry keeps only the CDR3 DNA: 39 bases, framed from base 1. According to the germline V gene, CDR1 reads SGHTA and CDR2 reads FQGNSA. Sequencing input: stem cell memory CD4+ T cells from blood. This sample's cell subset or site label indicates: stem cell-like memory CD4+ T cells. This chain joins TRBV7-2 to TRBJ2-7, with TRBD2 perhaps the D gene, on 5 matching bases. This sequence was found in a woman aged 40 to 50 in good health. The nucleotide sequence is given as TGTGCCAGCAGGAAGGGAGCCTCCTACGAGCAGTACTTC. Its translation is CASRKGASYEQYF.